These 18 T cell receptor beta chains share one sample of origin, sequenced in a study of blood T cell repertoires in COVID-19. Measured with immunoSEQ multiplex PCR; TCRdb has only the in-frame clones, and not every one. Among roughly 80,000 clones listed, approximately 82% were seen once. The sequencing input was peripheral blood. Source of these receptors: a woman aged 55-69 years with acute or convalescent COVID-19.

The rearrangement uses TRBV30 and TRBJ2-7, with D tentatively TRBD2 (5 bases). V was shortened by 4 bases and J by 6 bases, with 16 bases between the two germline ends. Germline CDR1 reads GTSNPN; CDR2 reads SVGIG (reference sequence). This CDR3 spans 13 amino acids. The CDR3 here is CAWTWTLRGEQYF. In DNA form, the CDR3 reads TGTGCCTGGACTTGGACGCTACGGGGCGAGCAGTACTTC.

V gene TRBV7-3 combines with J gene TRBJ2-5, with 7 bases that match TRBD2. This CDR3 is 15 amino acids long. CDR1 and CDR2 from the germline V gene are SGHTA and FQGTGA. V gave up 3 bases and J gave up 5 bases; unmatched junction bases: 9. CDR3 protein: CASSFSSGSWETQYF. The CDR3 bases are TGTGCCAGCAGCTTTTCTAGCGGTTCATGGGAGACCCAGTACTTC.

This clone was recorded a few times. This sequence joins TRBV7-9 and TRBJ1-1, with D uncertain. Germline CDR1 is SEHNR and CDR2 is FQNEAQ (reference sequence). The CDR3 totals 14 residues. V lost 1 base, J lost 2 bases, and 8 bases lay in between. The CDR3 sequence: CASSLVAENTEAFF. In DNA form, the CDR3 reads TGTGCCAGCAGCTTAGTGGCAGAAAACACTGAAGCTTTCTTT.

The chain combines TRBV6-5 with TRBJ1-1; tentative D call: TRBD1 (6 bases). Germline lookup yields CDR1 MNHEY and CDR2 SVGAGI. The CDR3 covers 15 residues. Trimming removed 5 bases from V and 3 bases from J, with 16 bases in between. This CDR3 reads CASSRTDLLDTEAFF. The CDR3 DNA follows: TGTGCCAGCAGTCGGACAGATCTTTTGGACACTGAAGCTTTCTTT.

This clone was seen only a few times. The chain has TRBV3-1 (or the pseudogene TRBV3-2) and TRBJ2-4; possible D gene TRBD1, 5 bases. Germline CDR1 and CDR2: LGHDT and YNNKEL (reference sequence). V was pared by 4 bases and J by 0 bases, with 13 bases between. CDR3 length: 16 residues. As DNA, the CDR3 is TGTGCCAGCAGCCTTCGACAGACCCTAGCCAAAAACATTCAGTACTTC. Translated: CASSLRQTLAKNIQYF.

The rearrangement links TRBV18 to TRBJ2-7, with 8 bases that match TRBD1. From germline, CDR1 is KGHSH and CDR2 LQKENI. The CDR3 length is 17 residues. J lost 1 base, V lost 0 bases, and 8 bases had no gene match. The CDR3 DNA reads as TGTGCCAGCTCACCACCGAGGTCGAGGACAGGGTCCTACGAGCAGTACTTC. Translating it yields CASSPPRSRTGSYEQYF.

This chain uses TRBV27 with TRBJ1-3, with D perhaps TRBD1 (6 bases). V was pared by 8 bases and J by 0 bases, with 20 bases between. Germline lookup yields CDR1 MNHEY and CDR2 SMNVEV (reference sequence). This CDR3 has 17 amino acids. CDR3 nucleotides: TGTGCCAGCCGGCGGATGGCCTTGGACAGCTCTGGAAACACCATATATTTT. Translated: CASRRMALDSSGNTIYF.

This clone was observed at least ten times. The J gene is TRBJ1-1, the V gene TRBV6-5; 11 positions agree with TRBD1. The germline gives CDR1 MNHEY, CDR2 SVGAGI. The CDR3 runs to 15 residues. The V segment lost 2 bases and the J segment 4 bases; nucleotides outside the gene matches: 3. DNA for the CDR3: TGTGCCAGCAGTTACGGGACAGGGGGTCCCACTGAAGCTTTCTTT. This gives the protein CASSYGTGGPTEAFF.

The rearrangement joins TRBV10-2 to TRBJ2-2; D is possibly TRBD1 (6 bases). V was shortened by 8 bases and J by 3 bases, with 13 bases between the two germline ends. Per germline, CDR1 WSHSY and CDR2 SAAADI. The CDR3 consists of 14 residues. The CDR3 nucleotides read TGCGCCAGCCTTACCACAGGGCACACCGGGGAGCTGTTTTTT. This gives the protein CASLTTGHTGELFF.

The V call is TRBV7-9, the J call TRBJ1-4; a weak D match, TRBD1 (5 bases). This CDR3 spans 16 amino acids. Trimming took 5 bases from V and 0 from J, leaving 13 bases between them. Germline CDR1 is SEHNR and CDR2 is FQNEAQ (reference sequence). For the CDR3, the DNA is TGTGCCAGCAGCGCCTGGGGGGGAACAACTAATGAAAAACTGTTTTTT. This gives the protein CASSAWGGTTNEKLFF.

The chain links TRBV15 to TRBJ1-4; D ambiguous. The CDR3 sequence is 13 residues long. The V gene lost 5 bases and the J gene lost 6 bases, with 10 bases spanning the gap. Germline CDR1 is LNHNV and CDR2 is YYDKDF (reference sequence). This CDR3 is CATSPRRDEKLFF. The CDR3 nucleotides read TGTGCCACCAGCCCCAGGCGGGATGAAAAACTGTTTTTT.

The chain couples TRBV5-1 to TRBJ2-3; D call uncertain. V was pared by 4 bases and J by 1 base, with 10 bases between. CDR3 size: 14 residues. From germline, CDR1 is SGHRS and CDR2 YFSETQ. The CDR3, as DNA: TGCGCCAGCAGCCCCCAGGTTGGCACAGATACGCAGTATTTT. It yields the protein CASSPQVGTDTQYF.

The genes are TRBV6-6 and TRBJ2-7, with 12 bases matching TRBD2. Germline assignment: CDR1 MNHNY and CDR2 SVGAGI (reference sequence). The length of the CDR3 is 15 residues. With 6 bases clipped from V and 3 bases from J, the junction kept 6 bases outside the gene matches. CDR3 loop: CASRETSGGFYEQYF. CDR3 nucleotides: TGTGCCAGCAGAGAGACTAGCGGGGGATTCTACGAGCAGTACTTC.

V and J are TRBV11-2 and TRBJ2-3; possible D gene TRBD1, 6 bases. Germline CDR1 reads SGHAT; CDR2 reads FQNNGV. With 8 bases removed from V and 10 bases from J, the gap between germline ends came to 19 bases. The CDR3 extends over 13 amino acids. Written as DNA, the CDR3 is TGTGCCAGCTCCATTTTGGGAGCAGGGGCGCAGTATTTT. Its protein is CASSILGAGAQYF.

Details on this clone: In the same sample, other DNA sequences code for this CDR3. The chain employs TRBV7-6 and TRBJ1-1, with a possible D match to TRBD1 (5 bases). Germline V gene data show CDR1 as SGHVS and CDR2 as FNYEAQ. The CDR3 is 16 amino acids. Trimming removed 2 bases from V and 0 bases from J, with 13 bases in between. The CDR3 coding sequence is TGTGCCAGCAGCTTAATGGCCGGGGGTCTGAACACTGAAGCTTTCTTT. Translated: CASSLMAGGLNTEAFF. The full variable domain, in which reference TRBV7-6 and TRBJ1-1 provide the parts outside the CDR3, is GAGVSQSPRYKVTKRGQDVALRCDPISGHVSLYWYRQALGQGPEFLTYFNYEAQQDKSGLPNDRFSAERPEGSISTLTIQRTEQRDSAMYRCASSLMAGGLNTEAFFGQGTRLTVV.

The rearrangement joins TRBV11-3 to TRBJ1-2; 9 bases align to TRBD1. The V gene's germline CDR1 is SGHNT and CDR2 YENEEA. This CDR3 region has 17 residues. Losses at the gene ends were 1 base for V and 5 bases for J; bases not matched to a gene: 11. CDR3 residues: CASSLGPVQGARYGYTF. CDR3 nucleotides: TGTGCCAGCAGCTTAGGCCCTGTACAGGGGGCGAGGTATGGCTACACCTTC. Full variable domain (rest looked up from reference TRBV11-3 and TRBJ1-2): EAGVVQSPRYKIIEKKQPVAFWCNPISGHNTLYWYLQNLGQGPELLIRYENEEAVDDSQLPKDRFSAERLKGVDSTLKIQPAELGDSAVYLCASSLGPVQGARYGYTFGSGTRLTVV.

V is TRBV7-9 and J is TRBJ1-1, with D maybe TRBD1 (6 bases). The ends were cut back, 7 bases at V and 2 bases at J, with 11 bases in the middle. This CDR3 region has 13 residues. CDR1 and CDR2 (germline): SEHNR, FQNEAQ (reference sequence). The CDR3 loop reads CASTWTANTEAFF. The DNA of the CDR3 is TGTGCCAGCACCTGGACAGCTAACACTGAAGCTTTCTTT.

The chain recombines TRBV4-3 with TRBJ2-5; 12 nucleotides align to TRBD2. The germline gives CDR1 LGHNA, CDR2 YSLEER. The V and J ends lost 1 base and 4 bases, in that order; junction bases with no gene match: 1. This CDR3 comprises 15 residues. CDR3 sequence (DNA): TGCGCCAGCAGCCAAGGACTAGCGGGGGTAGAGACCCAGTACTTC. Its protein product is CASSQGLAGVETQYF.